This T cell receptor (beta chain) is drawn from a study of blood T cell repertoires in COVID-19. For the study at large: Material from acute and convalescent COVID-19 was sourced from the United States, Italy and Spain.

This clone was observed a few times. The authors' processing: The assay estimated nucleated cells by amplifying reference gene primers. TCRdb's copy holds only in-frame clones and misses some; the assay was immunoSEQ multiplex PCR. V and J calls and clone size are as listed in that table; D and trimming were resolved from the DNA. Of 120,000 to 150,000 clones listed, approximately 81% are singletons. CDR3 size: 12 residues. V lost 1 base, J lost 10 bases, and 8 bases lay in between. Germline assignment: CDR1 LGHDT and CDR2 YNNKEL (reference sequence). Sequencing was performed on peripheral blood. The receptor was isolated from a human donor in a cohort sampled during active COVID-19. J is TRBJ2-1 and V is TRBV3-1 (or the pseudogene TRBV3-2), with TRBD1 as a possible D gene (6 bases). The CDR3 nucleotides read TGTGCCAGCAGCCAAGCGCAGGGGGAGCAGTTCTTC. This codes for CASSQAQGEQFF.